The clone carrying this T cell receptor (beta chain) was detected many times. Its antigen is currently unknown. Preparation of the TCRbeta library was carried out with unique molecular identifiers. TCRdb re-called the PCR reads through MiXCR, storing one row per CDR3 protein. The sample holds 400,000 to 450,000 distinct CDR3 sequences, roughly 43% seen once. These data are taken from a study of T-cell reconstitution after alpha-beta-depleted transplantation in children. Overall study findings and caveats: Several patients had high TCRbeta diversity at day 60; it came from surviving recipient T cells and thymic progenitors. There were reportedly several hundred expanded graft clones from which alpha-beta T cells came about two months after transplant. Counts and diversity of T cells one year after transplant came mostly from newly produced T cells.

This specimen was PBMCs, taken before TCRalphabeta/CD19-depleted stem cell transplant. The receptor comes from a girl aged 2 to 9 with aplastic anemia, due to receive a stem cell transplant.

CDR3 loop: CATSRDPRPLSGGANVLTF. The CDR3 bases are TGTGCCACCAGCAGAGACCCCCGCCCCCTTTCGGGAGGGGCCAACGTCCTGACTTTC. This chain connects TRBV15 to TRBJ2-6, with a tentative D call TRBD2 (5 bases). The V gene's germline CDR1 is LNHNV and CDR2 YYDKDF (reference sequence). Deletions cut 0 bases from V and 4 bases from J, with 19 bases between. The CDR3 extends over 19 amino acids.